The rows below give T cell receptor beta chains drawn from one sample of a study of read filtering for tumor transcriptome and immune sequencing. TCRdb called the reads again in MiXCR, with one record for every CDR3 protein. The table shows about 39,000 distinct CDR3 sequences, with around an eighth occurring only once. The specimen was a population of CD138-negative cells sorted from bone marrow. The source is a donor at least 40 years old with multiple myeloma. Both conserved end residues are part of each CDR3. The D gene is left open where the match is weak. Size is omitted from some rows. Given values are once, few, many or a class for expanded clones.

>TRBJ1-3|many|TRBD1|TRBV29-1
TGCAGCGTCGCGGGACAGGGGGCAACGGACACCATATATTTT
CSVAGQGATDTIYF
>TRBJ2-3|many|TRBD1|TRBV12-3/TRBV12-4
TGTGCCAGCAGCCTACAGGGGACAGATACGCAGTATTTT
CASSLQGTDTQYF
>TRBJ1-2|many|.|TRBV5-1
TGCGCCAGCAGCTTCTCCAGGGACTCTAACTATGGCTACACCTTC
CASSFSRDSNYGYTF
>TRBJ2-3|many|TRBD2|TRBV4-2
TGTGCCAGCAGCCAAGAGTTGGCTAGCGGGACGACAGATACGCAGTATTTT
CASSQELASGTTDTQYF
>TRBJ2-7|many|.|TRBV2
TGTGCCAGCCGAACCGGGACTTTTGACGAGCAGTACTTC
CASRTGTFDEQYF
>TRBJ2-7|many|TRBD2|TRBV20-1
TGCAGTGCTAGTAGCGGGAGTTTTTACGAGCAGTACTTC
CSASSGSFYEQYF
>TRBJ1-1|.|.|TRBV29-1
TGCAGCGTGCTCATGAGGGTCAGGGGCGTACATACTGAAGCTTTCTTT
CSVLMRVRGVHTEAFF
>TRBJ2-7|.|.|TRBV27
TGTGCCAGCAGACCGTTAGGGGCAGGGGCCTACGAGCAGTACTTC
CASRPLGAGAYEQYF
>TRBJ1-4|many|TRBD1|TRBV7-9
TGTGCCAGCAGCCTGGGGACAGGGGGCTATGAAAAACTGTTTTTT
CASSLGTGGYEKLFF
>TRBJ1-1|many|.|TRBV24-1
TGTGCCACCGCGTCGGGCCCGAACACTGAAGCTTTCTTT
CATASGPNTEAFF
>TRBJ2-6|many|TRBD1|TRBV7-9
TGTGCCAGCAGCCCCGGTCGACAGGGGGCGTATGGGGCCAACGTCCTGACTTTC
CASSPGRQGAYGANVLTF
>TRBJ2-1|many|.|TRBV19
TGTGCCAGTAGGGGGACGGCCTACAATGAGCAGTTCTTC
CASRGTAYNEQFF
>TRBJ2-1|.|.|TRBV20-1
TGCAGTGCTGGGGGGCGAGGGAATGAGCAGTTCTTC
CSAGGRGNEQFF
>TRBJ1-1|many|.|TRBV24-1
TGTGCCACCAGTGACACGGGACCAAGGGGAGCTTTCTTT
CATSDTGPRGAFF
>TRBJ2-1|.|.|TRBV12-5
TGTGCTAGTGGCTCGGTACCCTTAGGCGGATACAATGAGCAGTTCTTC
CASGSVPLGGYNEQFF
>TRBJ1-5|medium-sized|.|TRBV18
TGTGCCAGCTCACCAAAGACAGTTGGCACCAATCAGCCCCAGCATTTT
CASSPKTVGTNQPQHF
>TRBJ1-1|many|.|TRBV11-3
TGTGCCAGCAGCTTGGCGGTTTTTCCATCCATGAACACTGAAGCTTTCTTT
CASSLAVFPSMNTEAFF
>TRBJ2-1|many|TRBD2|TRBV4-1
TGCGCCAGCAGCCAAGAGCCAGCGGGGGAGTACAATGAGCAGTTCTTC
CASSQEPAGEYNEQFF
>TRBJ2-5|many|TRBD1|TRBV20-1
TGCAGTGTCCAGACAGGGATAGAGACCCAGTACTTC
CSVQTGIETQYF
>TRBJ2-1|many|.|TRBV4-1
TGCGCCAGCAGCCAAGAGCCAAATAACAATGAGCAGTTCTTC
CASSQEPNNNEQFF
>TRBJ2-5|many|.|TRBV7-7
TGTGCTAGCAGCCACGGTCGGCTGTTCCAAGAGACCCAGTACTTC
CASSHGRLFQETQYF
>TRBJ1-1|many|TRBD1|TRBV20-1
TGCAGTGCTAGAGCTTGGGACAGGGTGGCTGAAGCTTTCTTT
CSARAWDRVAEAFF
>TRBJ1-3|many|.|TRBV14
TGTGCCAGCAGCCGCCCTGGGGCCAGGGCTGGAAACACCATATATTTT
CASSRPGARAGNTIYF
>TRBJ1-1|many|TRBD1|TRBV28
TGTGCCAGCAGTTGGTCAGGGGGCATCACTGAAGCTTTCTTT
CASSWSGGITEAFF
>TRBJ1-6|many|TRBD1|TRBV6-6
TGTGCCAGCAAGGCCGGGACAGGGGGCATCTCCTATAATTCACCCCTCCACTTT
CASKAGTGGISYNSPLHF
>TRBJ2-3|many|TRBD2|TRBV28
TGTGCCAGCAGTACCCCGCTTAGTATAGCGGGGGTCACAGATACGCAGTATTTT
CASSTPLSIAGVTDTQYF
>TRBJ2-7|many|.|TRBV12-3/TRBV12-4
TGTGCCAGCAGTTTATACGGGGGCCTACCTACCTACGAGCAGTACTTC
CASSLYGGLPTYEQYF
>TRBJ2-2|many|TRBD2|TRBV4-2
TGTGCCAGCAGCCAAGGTCTGAGGAGCCCCCAGCGGGGGGTAAACACCGGGGAGCTGTTTTTT
CASSQGLRSPQRGVNTGELFF
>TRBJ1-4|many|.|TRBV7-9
TGTGCCAGCAGCCCAGTCGGAAAACTGTTTTTT
CASSPVGKLFF
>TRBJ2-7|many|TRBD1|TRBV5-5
TGTGCCAGCAGCTTCCGGTCCGGGACAGGGAGCGAGCAGTACTTC
CASSFRSGTGSEQYF
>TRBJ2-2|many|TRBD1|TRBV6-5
TGTGCCAGCAGGGGGACAGGGGGCATCGGGGAGCTGTTTTTT
CASRGTGGIGELFF
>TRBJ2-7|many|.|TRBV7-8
TGTGCCAGCAGCCCTCTGACAGGACCCATCTACGAGCAGTACTTC
CASSPLTGPIYEQYF
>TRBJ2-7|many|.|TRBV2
TGTGCCAGCAGTGCTCGGGGAGGCTACGAGCAGTACTTC
CASSARGGYEQYF
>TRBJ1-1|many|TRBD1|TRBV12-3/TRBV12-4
TGTGCCAGCAGTAATGTAGGACAGGGGAACACTGAAGCTTTCTTT
CASSNVGQGNTEAFF
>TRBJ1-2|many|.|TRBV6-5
TGTGCCAGCAGTTACGGGGCAGGGAAGCTCTCTGGAGGCTACACCTTC
CASSYGAGKLSGGYTF
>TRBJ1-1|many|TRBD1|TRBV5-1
TGCGCCAGCAGGGACAGGGGGCCCACTGAAGCTTTCTTT
CASRDRGPTEAFF
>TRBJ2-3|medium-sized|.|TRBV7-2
TGTGCCAGCAGCTTTCTCTCAGATACGCAGTATTTT
CASSFLSDTQYF
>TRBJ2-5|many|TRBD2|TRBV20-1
TGCAGTGCTAGAGATGTAGCGGGGGAAGAGACCCAGTACTTC
CSARDVAGEETQYF
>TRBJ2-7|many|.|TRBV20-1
.
CSASLSLRLAVDFRGSYEQYF
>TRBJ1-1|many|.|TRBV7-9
TGTGCCAGCAGCTTAGCAGCGAACACTGAAGCTTTCTTT
CASSLAANTEAFF
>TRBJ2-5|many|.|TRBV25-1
TGTGCCAGCAGTGGTGGAAGCGAGACCCAGTACTTC
CASSGGSETQYF
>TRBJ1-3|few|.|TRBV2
TGTGCCAGCAATAAGCTGACAGGATTCTCTGGAAACACCATATATTTT
CASNKLTGFSGNTIYF
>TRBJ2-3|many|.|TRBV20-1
TGCAGTGCTAGGGTAGGCATGTTGAAGACAGATACGCAGTATTTT
CSARVGMLKTDTQYF
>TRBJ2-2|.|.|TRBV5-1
TGCGCCAGCAGCTTGGGACTAGTGAACACCGGGGTGCTGTTTTTT
CASSLGLVNTGVLFF
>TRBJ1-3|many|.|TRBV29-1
TGCAGCGTTGAAGATCTAGTCTCTGGAAACACCATATATTTT
CSVEDLVSGNTIYF
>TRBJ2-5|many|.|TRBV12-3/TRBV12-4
TGTGCCAGCAGTCTAAAGAAAGAGACCCAGTACTTC
CASSLKKETQYF
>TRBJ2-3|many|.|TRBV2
TGTGCCGCGGCCCTAGATACGCAGTATTTT
CAAALDTQYF
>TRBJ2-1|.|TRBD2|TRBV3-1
TGTGCCAGCAGCCCCACTAGCGGAGGTATGCAGTTCTTC
CASSPTSGGMQFF
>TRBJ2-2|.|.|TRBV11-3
TGTGCCAGCAGCTTATATAAAAACATCTTTGTCACCGGGGAGCTGTTTTTT
CASSLYKNIFVTGELFF
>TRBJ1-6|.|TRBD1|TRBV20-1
TGCAGTGCTAGAGATCTGGTACAGGGGAGCAATTCACCCCTCCACTTT
CSARDLVQGSNSPLHF
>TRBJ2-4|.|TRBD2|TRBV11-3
TGTGCCAGCAGAGGACTAGCGGGAGAAGGGTTGTACTTC
CASRGLAGEGLYF